Presented here are 22 T cell receptor beta chains from one specimen sequenced in a study of blood T cell repertoires in COVID-19. Assay: immunoSEQ multiplex PCR; the TCRdb copy retains only in-frame clones and omits some. The profile shows approximately 40,000 clones, roughly 81% of them singletons. Sequencing was carried out using peripheral blood. These receptors were taken from a human donor in a cohort sampled during active COVID-19.

The rearrangement links TRBV9 to TRBJ1-2, with 11 bases matching TRBD1. After removal of 2 bases from V and 5 bases from J, the junction contained 14 bases not matched to a gene. The V gene's germline CDR1 is SGDLS and CDR2 YYNGEE. This CDR3 comprises 18 residues. The CDR3 DNA reads as TGTGCCAGCAGCGTCGTCCCGACCGGGACAGGGGGTATTTATGGCTACACCTTC. This gives the protein CASSVVPTGTGGIYGYTF.

The chain employs TRBV5-4 and TRBJ2-3; tentatively, D is TRBD2 (7 bases). Germline V CDR1 and CDR2: SGHNT, YYREEE (reference sequence). Trimming took off 4 bases at V and 0 bases at J, with 15 bases between the two ends. The CDR3 is 16 residues long. The CDR3 DNA is TGTGCCAGCAGCCTGCTCGGGGGGCTGAGCACAGATACGCAGTATTTT. Protein sequence: CASSLLGGLSTDTQYF.

This sequence joins TRBV5-1 and TRBJ2-7, with 7 bases lining up with TRBD2. The V gene end was trimmed by 5 bases and the J gene end by 1 base; junction bases not matched to a gene: 9. CDR3 size: 15 residues. CDR1 is SGHRS, CDR2 YFSETQ, per germline. The CDR3 spells CASRPLTSRSYEQYF. The CDR3 nucleotides are TGCGCCAGCAGGCCCCTGACTAGCCGTTCCTACGAGCAGTACTTC. Variable domain in full (rest from reference TRBV5-1 and TRBJ2-7): KAGVTQTPRYLIKTRGQQVTLSCSPISGHRSVSWYQQTPGQGLQFLFEYFSETQRNKGNFPGRFSGRQFSNSRSEMNVSTLELGDSALYLCASRPLTSRSYEQYFGPGTRLTVT.

This clone was seen a single time. The rearrangement links TRBV2 to TRBJ2-5; 11 bases are shared with TRBD2. This CDR3 region has 14 residues. Per germline, CDR1 SNHLY and CDR2 FYNNEI. Trimming took 8 bases from V and 0 from J; bases not matched to a gene: 2. The CDR3 region has the DNA TGTGCCAGCGCACTAGCGGGGGACCAAGAGACCCAGTACTTC. Protein product: CASALAGDQETQYF.

CDR3 bases: TGTGCCAGCAGCTTAAGATTCGGGAGTCCAACAGGCGGGGAGCTGTTTTTT. Translated: CASSLRFGSPTGGELFF. The rearrangement links TRBV7-6 to TRBJ2-2, with a possible D match to TRBD2 (6 bases). The CDR3 runs to 17 residues. The V end was cut by 2 bases, the J end by 7 bases, with 20 bases between. CDR1 and CDR2 from the germline V gene are SGHVS and FNYEAQ. Filled out from reference TRBV7-6 and TRBJ2-2, the complete variable domain reads GAGVSQSPRYKVTKRGQDVALRCDPISGHVSLYWYRQALGQGPEFLTYFNYEAQQDKSGLPNDRFSAERPEGSISTLTIQRTEQRDSAMYRCASSLRFGSPTGGELFFGEGSRLTVL.

This chain joins TRBV15 and TRBJ2-1, with D unresolved. Per the germline V gene, CDR1 is LNHNV and CDR2 is YYDKDF (reference sequence). This CDR3 is built from 16 residues. Trimming shortened V by 4 bases and J by 0 bases, and 13 bases separated the two germline ends. The CDR3 loop reads CATSNPSFSSYNEQFF. In nucleotides, the CDR3 is TGTGCCACCAGCAACCCAAGCTTTAGCTCCTACAATGAGCAGTTCTTC. Together with reference TRBV15 and TRBJ2-1, the CDR3 gives the full variable domain: DAMVIQNPRYQVTQFGKPVTLSCSQTLNHNVMYWYQQKSSQAPKLLFHYYDKDFNNEADTPDNFQSRRPNTSFCFLDIRSPGLGDTAMYLCATSNPSFSSYNEQFFGPGTRLTVL.

V and J are TRBV6-1 and TRBJ2-1, with TRBD2 as a possible D gene (6 bases). Looked up from germline, CDR1 is MNHNS and CDR2 is SASEGT. The CDR3 sequence is 16 residues long. The V end was cut by 3 bases, the J end by 2 bases, with 14 bases between. CDR3 amino acids: CASSDVPGGAYNEQFF. In nucleotides, the CDR3 is TGTGCCAGCAGTGATGTTCCGGGCGGGGCCTACAATGAGCAGTTCTTC.

Only one count was recorded for this clone. The chain is built from TRBV19 and TRBJ2-5, with 9 bases fitting TRBD1. Germline CDR1 is LNHDA and CDR2 is SQIVND (reference sequence). The junction had 2 bases not matched to a gene; V was cut back by 1 base and J by 2 bases. CDR3 length equals 15 residues. The CDR3 nucleotides read TGTGCCAGTAGTATAGGAGGGACAGGGCAAGAGACCCAGTACTTC. Its translation is CASSIGGTGQETQYF.

Here the CDR3 reads CASSSSGRNTEAFF. The CDR3 coding sequence is TGTGCCAGCAGCTCCTCAGGAAGGAACACTGAAGCTTTCTTT. The chain uses TRBV7-3 and TRBJ1-1; D remains unclear. V was trimmed by 4 bases and J by 1 base, leaving 10 bases between them. The CDR3 is 14 residues long. CDR1 and CDR2 (germline): SGHTA, FQGTGA. Combining the CDR3 with reference TRBV7-3 and TRBJ1-1 gives the whole variable domain GAGVSQTPSNKVTEKGKYVELRCDPISGHTALYWYRQSLGQGPEFLIYFQGTGAADDSGLPNDRFFAVRPEGSVSTLKIQRTERGDSAVYLCASSSSGRNTEAFFGQGTRLTVV.

This chain links TRBV5-4 with TRBJ1-3; the match to TRBD1 covers 7 bases. CDR3 length: 14 amino acids. CDR1 and CDR2 (germline): SGHNT, YYREEE (reference sequence). The J segment lost 2 bases and the V segment lost 4 bases, leaving 3 bases of the junction unmatched. The CDR3 loop is CASSGTGAGNTIYF. In DNA form, the CDR3 reads TGTGCCAGCAGCGGTACAGGGGCTGGAAACACCATATATTTT.

The chain couples TRBV6-5 to TRBJ1-4, with D hard to call. CDR3 size: 12 residues. Germline CDR1 MNHEY, CDR2 SVGAGI. Trimming took 10 bases from V and 0 from J, leaving 6 bases between them. DNA for the CDR3: TGTGCCATCGTTTCAACTAATGAAAAACTGTTTTTT. Amino acids: CAIVSTNEKLFF.

The chain combines TRBV5-4 with TRBJ2-5; 7 positions match TRBD2. With 4 bases clipped from V and 4 bases from J, the junction kept 10 bases outside the gene matches. In germline, CDR1 is SGHNT, CDR2 YYREEE (reference sequence). The CDR3 spans 15 residues. The CDR3 bases are TGTGCCAGCAGCCCCCAAGGGAGGGAGGGAGAGACCCAGTACTTC. Amino acid sequence: CASSPQGREGETQYF.

This clone appeared once. V and J are TRBV6-5 and TRBJ2-5; weak D call: TRBD1 (6 bases). Germline V gene data show CDR1 as MNHEY and CDR2 as SVGAGI. CDR3 length equals 15 residues. Trimming left V 6 bases short and J 2 bases short, with 16 bases between. Written as DNA, the CDR3 is TGTGCCAGCAGCCTGAGGAGGACAGAACAAGAGACCCAGTACTTC. Residues: CASSLRRTEQETQYF.

The chain uses TRBV27 and TRBJ2-3, with 10 bases matching TRBD2. Trimming at V came to 8 bases and at J to 4 bases, leaving 12 bases not matched to a gene. The CDR3 extends over 16 amino acids. Germline CDR1 and CDR2: MNHEY and SMNVEV (reference sequence). CDR3 sequence: CASGPRLAGAPDTQYF. The CDR3 coding sequence is TGTGCCAGCGGCCCCCGGCTAGCGGGGGCACCAGATACGCAGTATTTT.

V is TRBV7-3 and J is TRBJ2-3; tentatively, D is TRBD1 (5 bases). Germline CDR1 and CDR2: SGHTA and FQGTGA. CDR3 length equals 15 residues. V was cut by 5 bases and J by 5 bases, with 17 bases left in between. The CDR3 sequence is CASSRDSQRGDTQYF. The DNA of the CDR3 is TGTGCCAGCAGCCGTGACAGCCAAAGAGGAGATACGCAGTATTTT.

This CDR3 reads CASSPDSMAGELFF. CDR3 in DNA: TGTGCCAGCAGTCCGGACTCGATGGCCGGGGAGCTGTTTTTT. This sequence joins TRBV6-5 and TRBJ2-2; possible D gene TRBD2, 5 bases. The CDR3 runs 14 residues. The germline V gene has CDR1 MNHEY and CDR2 SVGAGI. V gave up 5 bases and J gave up 6 bases, with 13 bases separating them.

The chain has TRBV7-3 and TRBJ2-1; D possibly corresponds to TRBD2 (5 bases). The CDR3 extends over 13 amino acids. Trimming stripped 5 bases from V and 6 bases from J, with 11 bases between. Germline V gene sequence: CDR1 SGHTA, CDR2 FQGTGA. The CDR3 bases are TGTGCCAGCAGCCCACAAGGGAGCAATGAGCAGTTCTTC. It translates to CASSPQGSNEQFF. The full variable domain, with the rest looked up from reference TRBV7-3 and TRBJ2-1, is GAGVSQTPSNKVTEKGKYVELRCDPISGHTALYWYRQSLGQGPEFLIYFQGTGAADDSGLPNDRFFAVRPEGSVSTLKIQRTERGDSAVYLCASSPQGSNEQFFGPGTRLTVL.

The J gene is TRBJ1-3, the V gene TRBV5-6; possible D gene TRBD1, 6 bases. The germline CDR1 and CDR2 sequences are SGHDT and YYEEEE. The CDR3 length is 15 residues. V dropped 1 base and J dropped 0 bases, with 8 bases sitting between them. The CDR3 protein is CASSLRDTSGNTIYF. CDR3 nucleotides: TGTGCCAGCAGCTTGAGGGACACCTCTGGAAACACCATATATTTT. Full variable domain (remainder filled in from reference TRBV5-6 and TRBJ1-3): DAGVTQSPTHLIKTRGQQVTLRCSPKSGHDTVSWYQQALGQGPQFIFQYYEEEERQRGNFPDRFSGHQFPNYSSELNVNALLLGDSALYLCASSLRDTSGNTIYFGEGSWLTVV.

This sequence joins TRBV9 and TRBJ1-3, with D tentatively TRBD1 (6 bases). V was pared by 4 bases and J by 2 bases, with 13 bases between. Germline CDR1 reads SGDLS; CDR2 reads YYNGEE. The CDR3 has 15 amino acids. The CDR3 region has the DNA TGTGCCAGCAGCCCAGGCGGGGGGCCTGGAAACACCATATATTTT. Its protein product is CASSPGGGPGNTIYF. Full variable domain (outside the CDR3, taken from reference TRBV9 and TRBJ1-3): DSGVTQTPKHLITATGQRVTLRCSPRSGDLSVYWYQQSLDQGLQFLIQYYNGEERAKGNILERFSAQQFPDLHSELNLSSLELGDSALYFCASSPGGGPGNTIYFGEGSWLTVV.

This rearrangement joins TRBV3-1 (or the pseudogene TRBV3-2) to TRBJ1-5; 7 bases map to TRBD1. Germline loops: CDR1 LGHDT, CDR2 YNNKEL (reference sequence). The CDR3 runs to 15 residues. The V segment lost 3 bases and the J segment 6 bases; nucleotides outside the gene matches: 8. The DNA for the CDR3 is TGTGCCAGCAGCCAGACAGGGAGTGGGGGTCAGCCCCAGCATTTT. Amino acids: CASSQTGSGGQPQHF.

This clone was counted many times. The rearrangement joins TRBV4-2 to TRBJ1-3; the D gene is possibly TRBD1 (6 bases). Trimming cost V 4 bases and J 4 bases, with 8 bases left between them. Germline V CDR1 and CDR2: LGHNA, YNFKEQ. The CDR3 sequence is 13 residues long. The CDR3 loop is CASSRDTGNTIYF. The CDR3 nucleotides are TGTGCCAGCAGCCGGGACACGGGAAACACCATATATTTT.

The J gene is TRBJ1-2, the V gene TRBV7-2, with 7 bases fitting TRBD1. This CDR3 region has 16 residues. Germline values: CDR1 SGHTA, CDR2 FQGNSA. J lost 4 bases, V lost 3 bases, and 11 bases had no gene match. Here the CDR3 reads CASSLTPTTGSYGYTF. The CDR3 DNA follows: TGTGCCAGCAGCTTGACTCCTACGACAGGGTCCTATGGCTACACCTTC.